This section outlines one T cell receptor beta chain sequence together with its context. Sequencing was performed with immunoSEQ multiplex PCR; in TCRdb, only in-frame clones are kept and a portion is missing. Among some 120,000 clones listed, over 75% were seen once. The J segment lost 6 bases and the V segment lost 3 bases, leaving 8 bases of the junction unmatched. Germline assignment: CDR1 SGHRS and CDR2 YFSETQ. The CDR3 consists of 16 residues. The source of the sample is a study of control samples from healthy donors and cancer patients. This chain joins TRBV5-1 and TRBJ2-2; 10 nucleotides agree with TRBD1. Sequencing input: blood. The receptor was isolated from a man aged 40-49 years in good health. As DNA, the CDR3 is TGCGCCAGCAGCTCGCCGGGACAGGGGTGGGCCGGGGAGCTGTTTTTT. Encoded protein: CASSSPGQGWAGELFF.